This T cell receptor (beta chain) was observed in a study of blood T cell repertoires in COVID-19. In the original workflow: Amplification with reference gene primers provided the estimates of nucleated cell counts. TCRdb keeps only in-frame clones here, not all; method: immunoSEQ multiplex PCR. V and J calls and clone size are as listed in that table; D and trimming were resolved from the DNA. Among about 170,000 clones listed, around 78% were seen once. The germline V gene encodes CDR1 SNHLY and CDR2 FYNNEI. V was clipped by 1 base and J by 4 bases, with 14 bases between them. The CDR3 is made up of 16 amino acids. Participants came from some 26 US areas, aged about 18 to 89 years.

The receptor's source is a woman aged 50 to 60 who had recovered from COVID-19. The genes are TRBV2 and TRBJ1-5, with D uncertain. Input material: PBMCs or T cells enriched from blood (not recorded which). The CDR3 DNA reads TGTGCCAGCAGTGAAGATACGTTGGGCCTAAATCAGCCCCAGCATTTT. Translated, it gives CASSEDTLGLNQPQHF.